These T cell receptor beta chains were read from a single sample in a study of blood T cell repertoires in COVID-19. The repertoire was sequenced with immunoSEQ multiplex PCR; TCRdb's copy has only in-frame clones and lacks some. The sample has 140,000 to 150,000 clones; approximately 80% are singletons. The source material was peripheral blood. These receptors all come from a human donor in a cohort sampled during active COVID-19. Each CDR3 is given with its conserved first and last residue. D genes are given only for firm matches. A clone size is listed for some rows: how often the clone was seen (once, few, many), or a class if it is expanded.

CAWSPGLNKETQYF,TGTGCCTGGAGCCCCGGACTAAACAAAGAGACCCAGTACTTC,14,TRBV30,TRBJ2-5,.,.
CASSESVNTEAFF,TGTGCCAGCAGTGAAAGCGTGAACACTGAAGCTTTCTTT,13,TRBV2,TRBJ1-1,.,.
CASSQGGVGDSSTF,TGCGCCAGCAGCCAAGGGGGGGTGGGGGATTCCTCCACCTTC,14,TRBV4-3,TRBJ1-2,.,.
CASSHGQGAHEQYF,TGTGCCAGCAGCCACGGACAGGGGGCGCATGAGCAGTACTTC,14,TRBV3-1/TRBV3-2,TRBJ2-7,TRBD1,.
CASSQGQTGGSGANVLTF,TGTGCCAGCAGCCAAGGACAAACAGGGGGCTCTGGGGCCAACGTCCTGACTTTC,18,TRBV4-2,TRBJ2-6,TRBD1,.
CASSELGDTEAFF,TGTGCCAGCAGTGAACTAGGGGACACTGAAGCTTTCTTT,13,TRBV2,TRBJ1-1,.,.
CATSDPRTVETQYF,TGTGCCACCAGTGACCCCCGGACAGTAGAGACCCAGTACTTC,14,TRBV24-1,TRBJ2-5,.,.
CASSSLSYEQYF,TGTGCCAGCAGCTCCCTTTCCTACGAGCAGTACTTC,12,TRBV7-2,TRBJ2-7,.,.
CASSLLETQYF,TGTGCCAGCAGCCTCCTCGAGACCCAGTACTTC,11,TRBV3-1/TRBV3-2,TRBJ2-5,.,.
CASSRLITSALYNEQFF,TGTGCCAGCTCACGACTCATTACTAGCGCCCTATACAATGAGCAGTTCTTC,17,TRBV18,TRBJ2-1,TRBD2,.
CASRREGNEQFF,TGCGCCAGCAGGCGGGAGGGTAATGAGCAGTTCTTC,12,TRBV5-1,TRBJ2-1,TRBD2,.
CASSQEADRGKANYGYTF,TGCGCCAGCAGCCAAGAAGCGGACAGGGGAAAAGCTAACTATGGCTACACCTTC,18,TRBV4-3,TRBJ1-2,TRBD1,.
CASARTGSTDTQYF,TGTGCCAGCGCACGGACAGGGAGCACAGATACGCAGTATTTT,14,TRBV27,TRBJ2-3,TRBD1,.
CASSLGGGGPYEQYF,TGTGCCAGCAGCTTAGGGGGCGGGGGTCCCTACGAGCAGTACTTC,15,TRBV11-2,TRBJ2-7,TRBD2,.
CASSLPANYGYTF,TGTGCCAGCAGCTTGCCTGCTAACTATGGCTACACCTTC,13,TRBV5-6,TRBJ1-2,.,.
CASSPQGSTFYGYTF,TGTGCCAGCAGTCCCCAGGGGAGTACTTTCTATGGCTACACCTTC,15,TRBV7-2,TRBJ1-2,.,.
CASSSPGTGETGELFF,TGTGCCAGCAGTTCCCCAGGGACAGGGGAAACCGGGGAGCTGTTTTTT,16,TRBV28,TRBJ2-2,TRBD1,.
CASSLGTGMNTEAFF,TGTGCCAGCAGCTTAGGGACAGGGATGAACACTGAAGCTTTCTTT,15,TRBV7-6,TRBJ1-1,TRBD1,.
CSPFGANVLTF,TGCAGTCCCTTTGGGGCCAACGTCCTGACTTTC,11,TRBV20-1,TRBJ2-6,.,.
CASSRSQTDTEAFF,TGTGCCAGCAGCCGCTCCCAAACGGACACTGAAGCTTTCTTT,14,TRBV5-4,TRBJ1-1,.,few
CAISERQGADGYTF,TGTGCCATCAGTGAGAGGCAGGGGGCGGATGGCTACACCTTC,14,TRBV10-3,TRBJ1-2,TRBD1,.
CASSSNRDSTYEQYF,TGTGCCAGCAGCTCGAACCGGGATTCTACCTACGAGCAGTACTTC,15,TRBV11-2,TRBJ2-7,.,.
CAWNLVVRGHGYTF,TGTGCCTGGAATCTAGTGGTCAGGGGGCACGGCTACACCTTC,14,TRBV30,TRBJ1-2,TRBD1,.
CASSLDRSEAFF,TGTGCCAGCAGCCTGGACAGGAGTGAAGCTTTCTTT,12,TRBV7-2,TRBJ1-1,TRBD1,.
CASSQEAGRNQPQHF,TGTGCCAGCAGCCAAGAGGCAGGGCGGAATCAGCCCCAGCATTTT,15,TRBV3-1/TRBV3-2,TRBJ1-5,.,.
CASSMGTGYLSNQPQHF,TGTGCCAGTAGTATGGGGACAGGGTATCTTAGCAATCAGCCCCAGCATTTT,17,TRBV19,TRBJ1-5,TRBD1,.
CASSGQPANYGYTF,TGTGCCAGCAGCGGACAGCCAGCTAACTATGGCTACACCTTC,14,TRBV6-2/TRBV6-3,TRBJ1-2,.,.